This T cell receptor beta chain appears in the sequencing data of a study of cytomegalovirus exposure and HLA in healthy donors. General study findings and limits: It has been reported that TCR beta sequences accurately predicted the HLA-A and HLA-B alleles of most subjects.

Germline CDR1 is SGHDT and CDR2 is YYEEEE. V lost 2 bases to trimming and J lost 3 bases, with 6 bases between them. The CDR3 consists of 12 residues. A remark on this clone: Its specificity is unknown.

PCR employed 60 Vbeta and 13 Jbeta primers. TCRdb keeps only in-frame clones here, not all; method: immunoSEQ multiplex PCR. The sample shows 150,000 to 200,000 clones, around 85% of them seen only once. This receptor was taken from a man younger than 30 in good health and CMV-seronegative. The sample was PBMCs. The genes are TRBV5-6 and TRBJ2-7, with a possible D match to TRBD2 (6 bases). The CDR3 DNA follows: TGTGCCAGCAGCTTTAGCGGCTACGAGCAGTACTTC. Translation: CASSFSGYEQYF.